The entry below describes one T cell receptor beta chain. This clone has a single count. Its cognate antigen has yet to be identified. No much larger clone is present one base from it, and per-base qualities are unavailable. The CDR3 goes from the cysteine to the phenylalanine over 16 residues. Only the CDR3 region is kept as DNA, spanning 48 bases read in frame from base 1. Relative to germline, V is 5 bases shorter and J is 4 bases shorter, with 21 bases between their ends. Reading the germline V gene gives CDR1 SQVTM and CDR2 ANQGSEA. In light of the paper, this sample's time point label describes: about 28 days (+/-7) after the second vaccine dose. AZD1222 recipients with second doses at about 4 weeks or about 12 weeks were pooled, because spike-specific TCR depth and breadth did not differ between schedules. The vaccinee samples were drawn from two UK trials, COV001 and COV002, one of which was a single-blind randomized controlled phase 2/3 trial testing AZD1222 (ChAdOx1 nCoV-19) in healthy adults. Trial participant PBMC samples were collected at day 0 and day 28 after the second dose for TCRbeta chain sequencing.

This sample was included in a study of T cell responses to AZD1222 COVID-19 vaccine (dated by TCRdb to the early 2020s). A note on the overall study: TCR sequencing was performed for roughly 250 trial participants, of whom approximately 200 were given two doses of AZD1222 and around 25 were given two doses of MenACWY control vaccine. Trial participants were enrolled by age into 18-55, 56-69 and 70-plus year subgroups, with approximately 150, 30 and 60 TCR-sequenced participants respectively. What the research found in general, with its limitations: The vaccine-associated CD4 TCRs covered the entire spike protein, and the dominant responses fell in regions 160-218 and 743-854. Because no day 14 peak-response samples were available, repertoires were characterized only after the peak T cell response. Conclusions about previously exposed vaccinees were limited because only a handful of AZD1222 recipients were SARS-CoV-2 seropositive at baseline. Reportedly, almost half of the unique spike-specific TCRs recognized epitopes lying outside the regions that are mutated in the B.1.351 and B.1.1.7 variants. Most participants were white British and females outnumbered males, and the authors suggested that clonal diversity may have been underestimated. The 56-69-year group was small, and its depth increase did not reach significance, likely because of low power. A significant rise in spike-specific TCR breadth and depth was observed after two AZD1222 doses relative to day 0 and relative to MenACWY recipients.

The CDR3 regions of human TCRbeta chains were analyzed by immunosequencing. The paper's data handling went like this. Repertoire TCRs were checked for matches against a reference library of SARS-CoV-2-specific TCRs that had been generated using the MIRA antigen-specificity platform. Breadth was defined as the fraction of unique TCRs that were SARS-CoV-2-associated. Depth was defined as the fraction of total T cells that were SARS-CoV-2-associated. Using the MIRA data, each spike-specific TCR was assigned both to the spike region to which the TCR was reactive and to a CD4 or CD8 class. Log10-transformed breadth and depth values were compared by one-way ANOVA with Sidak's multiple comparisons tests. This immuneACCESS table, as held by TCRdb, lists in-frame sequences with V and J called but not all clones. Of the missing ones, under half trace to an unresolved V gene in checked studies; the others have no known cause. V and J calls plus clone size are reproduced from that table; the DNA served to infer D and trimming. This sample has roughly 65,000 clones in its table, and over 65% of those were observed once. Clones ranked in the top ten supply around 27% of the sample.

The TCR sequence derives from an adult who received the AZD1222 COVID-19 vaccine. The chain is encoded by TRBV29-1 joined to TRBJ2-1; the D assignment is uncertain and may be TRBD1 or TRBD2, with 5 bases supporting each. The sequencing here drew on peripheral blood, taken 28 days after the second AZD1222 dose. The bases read TGCAGCGTTCGATACCTAATCGGGACGGAATACAATGAGCAGTTCTTC. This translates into CSVRYLIGTEYNEQFF.